What follows are 17 T cell receptor beta chains derived from one specimen sequenced in a study of blood T cell repertoires in COVID-19. Clones were sequenced by immunoSEQ multiplex PCR, and TCRdb holds only the in-frame ones, with some missing. Of over 55,000 clones in the sample, 87% are singletons; the top ten hold 5.2%. Sequenced material: peripheral blood. The receptors were sampled from a man over 45 with active COVID-19.

The chain links TRBV5-1 to TRBJ2-3; D gene uncertain. The CDR3 covers 12 residues. Trimming shortened V by 4 bases and J by 5 bases, and 8 bases separated the two germline ends. In germline, CDR1 is SGHRS, CDR2 YFSETQ. In DNA form, the CDR3 reads TGCGCCAGCAGCCTCCCAGAAGATACGCAGTATTTT. It codes for CASSLPEDTQYF.

This chain connects TRBV7-2 to TRBJ2-2; 11 positions agree with TRBD2. The CDR3 has 16 amino acids. V was pared by 3 bases and J by 4 bases, with 4 bases of the junction left unmatched. Germline CDR1 reads SGHTA; CDR2 reads FQGNSA. This CDR3 is CASSFGLAGLTGELFF. The DNA of the CDR3 is TGTGCCAGCAGCTTCGGACTAGCGGGCCTCACCGGGGAGCTGTTTTTT.

This clone was counted a single time. The chain employs TRBV9 and TRBJ2-3; 7 bases are shared with TRBD1. Looked up from germline, CDR1 is SGDLS and CDR2 is YYNGEE. The CDR3 runs 14 residues. V trimming: 3 bases; J trimming: 0 bases; junction bases outside the gene matches: 1. This chain's CDR3 is CASSETGSTDTQYF. DNA for the CDR3: TGTGCCAGCAGCGAGACAGGGAGCACAGATACGCAGTATTTT.

This chain joins TRBV19 and TRBJ1-2; D gene uncertain. There are 15 residues in the CDR3. The germline gives CDR1 LNHDA, CDR2 SQIVND (reference sequence). The V and J ends lost 0 bases and 7 bases respectively, with 15 bases between them. The chain's CDR3 is CASSIEMVRDRGYTF. CDR3 sequence (DNA): TGTGCCAGTAGTATAGAAATGGTGAGAGATCGTGGCTACACCTTC.

This clone occurred once. This chain uses TRBV2 with TRBJ1-1; 8 nucleotides agree with TRBD1. V lost 8 bases to trimming and J lost 7 bases; unmatched junction nucleotides: 12. Germline V lookup: CDR1 SNHLY, CDR2 FYNNEI. The CDR3 has 14 amino acids. CDR3 amino acids: CASLRDRGRSEAFF. Here the CDR3 DNA reads TGTGCCAGCCTGCGAGACAGGGGCAGGAGTGAAGCTTTCTTT.

The chain has TRBV5-6 and TRBJ2-7; D ambiguous. There are 11 residues in the CDR3. V lost 3 bases and J 3 bases, leaving 4 bases between the germline ends. The germline V gene encodes CDR1 SGHDT and CDR2 YYEEEE. This CDR3 reads CASSYNYEQYF. In DNA, the CDR3 is TGTGCCAGCAGCTATAACTACGAGCAGTACTTC.

The chain employs TRBV27 and TRBJ2-7; 9 positions agree with TRBD1. J lost 4 bases, V lost 2 bases, and 6 bases had no gene match. Germline V gene sequence: CDR1 MNHEY, CDR2 SMNVEV (reference sequence). CDR3 length: 15 residues. CDR3 in DNA: TGTGCCAGCAGTTTACTAGGGACAGGGAGTTACGAGCAGTACTTC. Amino acids: CASSLLGTGSYEQYF.

CDR3 sequence reads: CASSEAGSSYEQYF. The CDR3 nucleotides read TGTGCCAGCAGTGAAGCGGGCAGCTCCTACGAGCAGTACTTC. This sequence joins TRBV6-1 and TRBJ2-7, with D hard to call. Germline-derived CDR1 and CDR2 are MNHNS and SASEGT. The CDR3 is 14 amino acids. Deletions cut 0 bases from V and 0 bases from J, with 6 bases between.

The gene calls are TRBV2 and TRBJ2-2, with no clear D. The CDR3 totals 14 residues. Germline lookup yields CDR1 SNHLY and CDR2 FYNNEI. Trimming left V 3 bases short and J 2 bases short, with 7 bases between. CDR3 sequence reads: CASSDSTNTGELFF. DNA of the CDR3: TGTGCCAGCAGTGATTCAACTAACACCGGGGAGCTGTTTTTT. Full variable domain (rest looked up from reference TRBV2 and TRBJ2-2): EPEVTQTPSHQVTQMGQEVILRCVPISNHLYFYWYRQILGQKVEFLVSFYNNEISEKSEIFDDQFSVERPDGSNFTLKIRSTKLEDSAMYFCASSDSTNTGELFFGEGSRLTVL.

The chain is built from TRBV29-1 and TRBJ2-1, with 7 nucleotides matching TRBD1. This CDR3 comprises 15 residues. Germline CDR1 and CDR2: SQVTM and ANQGSEA. The V and J ends lost 6 bases and 0 bases, in that order; junction bases with no gene match: 8. Written as DNA, the CDR3 is TGCAGCGTGACCACAGGGGCCTACTCCTACAATGAGCAGTTCTTC. This sequence encodes CSVTTGAYSYNEQFF.

The chain joins TRBV6-5 to TRBJ1-1, with unresolved D. This CDR3 contains 15 residues. The V gene lost 5 bases and the J gene lost 1 base, with 14 bases spanning the gap. Germline values: CDR1 MNHEY, CDR2 SVGAGI. The CDR3 here is CASSPPAGRNTEAFF. As DNA, the CDR3 is TGTGCCAGCAGTCCCCCAGCGGGGAGGAACACTGAAGCTTTCTTT.

The V gene is TRBV19, the J gene TRBJ2-4; D call uncertain. The CDR3 contains 15 residues. Deletions cut 4 bases from V and 0 bases from J, with 10 bases between. Germline assignment: CDR1 LNHDA and CDR2 SQIVND (reference sequence). CDR3 in DNA: TGTGCCAGTAGTACCTGGAGCTTAGCCAAAAACATTCAGTACTTC. Protein: CASSTWSLAKNIQYF. The whole variable domain, remainder taken from reference TRBV19 and TRBJ2-4, is DGGITQSPKYLFRKEGQNVTLSCEQNLNHDAMYWYRQDPGQGLRLIYYSQIVNDFQKGDIAEGYSVSREKKESFPLTVTSAQKNPTAFYLCASSTWSLAKNIQYFGAGTRLSVL.

In this sample, this clone turned up a few times. The V call is TRBV4-1, the J call TRBJ1-2, with 10 bases lining up with TRBD1. This CDR3 comprises 16 residues. Germline values: CDR1 MGHRA, CDR2 YSYEKL. V was clipped by 3 bases and J by 3 bases; unmatched bases: 7. CDR3 sequence reads: CASSHPRDRGHYGYTF. The DNA of the CDR3 is TGCGCCAGCAGCCATCCCCGGGACAGGGGACACTATGGCTACACCTTC.

The chain joins TRBV2 to TRBJ2-1; 9 bases agree with TRBD1. J gave up 5 bases and V 5 bases, and 4 bases lay outside the gene matches. The germline V gene has CDR1 SNHLY and CDR2 FYNNEI. This CDR3 spans 14 amino acids. The CDR3 DNA is TGTGCCAGCAGTACGGGACAGGGCGACAATGAGCAGTTCTTC. Amino acid sequence: CASSTGQGDNEQFF.

V usage is TRBV15 and J usage is TRBJ2-3; 10 bases are shared with TRBD2. J was trimmed by 4 bases and V by 1 base; bases with no gene match: 2. CDR3 length: 15 amino acids. Germline V gives CDR1 LNHNV, CDR2 YYDKDF (reference sequence). The CDR3 coding sequence is TGTGCCACCAGCAGAGCTAGCGGGGGAGCAGATACGCAGTATTTT. Amino acids: CATSRASGGADTQYF.

The rearrangement uses TRBV5-1 and TRBJ2-2; possibly TRBD2 for D (6 bases). Trimming shortened V by 0 bases and J by 5 bases, and 11 bases separated the two germline ends. Germline values: CDR1 SGHRS, CDR2 YFSETQ. The CDR3 totals 15 residues. The CDR3 spells CASSLGDWGTGELFF. The CDR3 nucleotides are TGCGCCAGCAGCTTGGGGGACTGGGGAACCGGGGAGCTGTTTTTT.

This chain connects TRBV5-6 to TRBJ2-7, with 8 bases fitting TRBD2. The CDR3 extends over 16 amino acids. The V segment lost 0 bases and the J segment 3 bases; nucleotides outside the gene matches: 8. From germline, CDR1 is SGHDT and CDR2 YYEEEE. The CDR3 protein is CASSLGGGRPNYEQYF. For the CDR3, the DNA is TGTGCCAGCAGCTTGGGGGGCGGGAGGCCCAACTACGAGCAGTACTTC.